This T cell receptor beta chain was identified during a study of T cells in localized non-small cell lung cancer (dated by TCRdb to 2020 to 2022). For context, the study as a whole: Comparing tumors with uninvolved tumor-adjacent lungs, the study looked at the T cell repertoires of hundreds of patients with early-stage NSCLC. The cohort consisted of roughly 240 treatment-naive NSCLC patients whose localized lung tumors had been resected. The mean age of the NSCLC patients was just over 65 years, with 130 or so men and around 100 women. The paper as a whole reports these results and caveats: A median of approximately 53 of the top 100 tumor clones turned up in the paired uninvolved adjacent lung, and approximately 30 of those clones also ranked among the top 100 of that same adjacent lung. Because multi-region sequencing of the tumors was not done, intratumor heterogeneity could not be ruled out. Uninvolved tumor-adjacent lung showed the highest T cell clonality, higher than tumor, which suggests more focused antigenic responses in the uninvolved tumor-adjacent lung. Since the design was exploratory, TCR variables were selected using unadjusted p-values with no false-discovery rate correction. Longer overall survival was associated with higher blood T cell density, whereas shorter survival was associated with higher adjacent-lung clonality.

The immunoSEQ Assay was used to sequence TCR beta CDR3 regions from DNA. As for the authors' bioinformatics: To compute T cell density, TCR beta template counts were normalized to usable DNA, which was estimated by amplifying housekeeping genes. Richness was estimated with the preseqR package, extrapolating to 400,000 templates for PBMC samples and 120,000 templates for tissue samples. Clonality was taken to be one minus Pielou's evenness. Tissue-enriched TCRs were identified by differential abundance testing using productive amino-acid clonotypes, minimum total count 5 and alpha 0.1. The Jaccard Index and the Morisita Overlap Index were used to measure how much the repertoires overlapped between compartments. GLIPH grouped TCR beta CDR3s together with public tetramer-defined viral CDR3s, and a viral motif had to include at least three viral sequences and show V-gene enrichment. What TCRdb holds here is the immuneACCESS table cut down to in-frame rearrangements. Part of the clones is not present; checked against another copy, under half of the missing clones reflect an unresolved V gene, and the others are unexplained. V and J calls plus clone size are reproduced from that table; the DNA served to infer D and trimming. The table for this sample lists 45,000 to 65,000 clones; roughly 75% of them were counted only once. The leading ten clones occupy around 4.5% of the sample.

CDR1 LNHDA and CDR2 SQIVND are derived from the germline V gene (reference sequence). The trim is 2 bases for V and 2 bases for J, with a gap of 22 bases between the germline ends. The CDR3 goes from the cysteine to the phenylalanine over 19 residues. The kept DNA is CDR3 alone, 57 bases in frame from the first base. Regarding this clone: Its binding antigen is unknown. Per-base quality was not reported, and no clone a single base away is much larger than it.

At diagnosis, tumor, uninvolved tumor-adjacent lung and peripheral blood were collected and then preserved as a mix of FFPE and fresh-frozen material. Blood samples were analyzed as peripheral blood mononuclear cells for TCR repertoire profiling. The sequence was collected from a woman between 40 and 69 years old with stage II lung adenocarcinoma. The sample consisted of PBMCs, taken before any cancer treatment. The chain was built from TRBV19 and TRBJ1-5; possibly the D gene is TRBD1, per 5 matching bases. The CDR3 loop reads CASSIRGQVGRLGNQPQHF. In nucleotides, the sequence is TGTGCCAGTAGTATAAGGGGTCAGGTCGGCAGGCTGGGCAATCAGCCCCAGCATTTT. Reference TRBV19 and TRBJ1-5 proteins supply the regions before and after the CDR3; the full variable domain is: DGGITQSPKYLFRKEGQNVTLSCEQNLNHDAMYWYRQDPGQGLRLIYYSQIVNDFQKGDIAEGYSVSREKKESFPLTVTSAQKNPTAFYLCASSIRGQVGRLGNQPQHFGDGTRLSIL.